Presented here are 18 T cell receptor beta chains from one specimen sequenced in a study of blood T cell repertoires in COVID-19. Generated by immunoSEQ multiplex PCR, the TCRdb table keeps only in-frame clones and is missing some. This table holds about 210,000 clones, 70% to 90% found once. The sequenced material came from peripheral blood. Receptor source: a man aged 45 to 65 with COVID-19, enrolled during active disease.

The chain couples TRBV5-4 to TRBJ2-3; 10 bases map to TRBD2. This CDR3 is 17 amino acids long. V lost 4 bases to trimming and J lost 7 bases; unmatched junction nucleotides: 15. Per the germline V gene, CDR1 is SGHNT and CDR2 is YYREEE (reference sequence). CDR3 residues: CASSLGGSGGAVNTQYF. Written as DNA, the CDR3 is TGTGCCAGCAGCCTTGGGGGCAGCGGGGGGGCTGTAAATACGCAGTATTTT.

The gene calls are TRBV19 and TRBJ2-7, with TRBD1 identical over 11 bases. The CDR3 is 14 amino acids. Germline trimming cut 7 bases from V and 3 bases from J; bases unmatched to any gene: 5. Germline V lookup: CDR1 LNHDA, CDR2 SQIVND (reference sequence). CDR3 DNA: TGTGCCAGTAAGCGTGGGACAGGGGGCTACGAGCAGTACTTC. Protein: CASKRGTGGYEQYF. Full variable domain (outside the CDR3, taken from reference TRBV19 and TRBJ2-7): DGGITQSPKYLFRKEGQNVTLSCEQNLNHDAMYWYRQDPGQGLRLIYYSQIVNDFQKGDIAEGYSVSREKKESFPLTVTSAQKNPTAFYLCASKRGTGGYEQYFGPGTRLTVT.

V and J are TRBV18 and TRBJ2-7; 12 bases are a match to TRBD2. The V gene end was trimmed by 2 bases and the J gene end by 3 bases; junction bases not matched to a gene: 5. The length of the CDR3 is 16 residues. The germline V gene has CDR1 KGHSH and CDR2 LQKENI. The CDR3 DNA follows: TGTGCCAGCTCACCAACTAGCGGGGGGTCTCACTACGAGCAGTACTTC. This translates into CASSPTSGGSHYEQYF.

J is TRBJ2-2 and V is TRBV15; 15 bases align to TRBD2. CDR1 LNHNV and CDR2 YYDKDF come from the germline V gene (reference sequence). The CDR3 runs 18 residues. V was clipped by 9 bases and J by 1 base; unmatched bases: 9. The CDR3 DNA is TGTGCCACTAACCCTGGACTAGCGGGGGGGATGAACACCGGGGAGCTGTTTTTT. Translation: CATNPGLAGGMNTGELFF.

This rearrangement joins TRBV9 to TRBJ1-6; D is ambiguous. This CDR3 is built from 12 residues. Germline values: CDR1 SGDLS, CDR2 YYNGEE. Deletions cut 0 bases from V and 13 bases from J, with 8 bases between. The CDR3 DNA is TGTGCCAGCAGCGTAGGGTCTAGGCCCCTCCACTTT. This translates into CASSVGSRPLHF.

The chain combines TRBV18 with TRBJ2-7; the match to TRBD2 covers 9 bases. The CDR3 length is 15 residues. The germline CDR1 and CDR2 sequences are KGHSH and LQKENI. The trim removed 3 bases at V and 2 bases at J, leaving 5 bases unmatched. The CDR3 coding sequence is TGTGCCAGCTCACCGGGGGCTAGCGGGACCTACGAGCAGTACTTC. This gives the protein CASSPGASGTYEQYF. The complete variable domain, with remaining parts taken from reference TRBV18 and TRBJ2-7, reads NAGVMQNPRHLVRRRGQEARLRCSPMKGHSHVYWYRQLPEEGLKFMVYLQKENIIDESGMPKERFSAEFPKEGPSILRIQQVVRGDSAAYFCASSPGASGTYEQYFGPGTRLTVT.

The rearrangement uses TRBV7-3 and TRBJ1-1; no clear D gene. The CDR3 covers 13 residues. Trimming removed 5 bases at V and 1 base at J, with 8 bases between. Germline V gene lookup returns CDR1 SGHTA and CDR2 FQGTGA. CDR3 coding DNA: TGTGCCAGCAGCCTCGACAAGAACACTGAAGCTTTCTTT. Translation gives CASSLDKNTEAFF.

The chain combines TRBV7-8 with TRBJ1-3; D not certain. The V end was cut by 1 base, the J end by 0 bases, with 10 bases between. Germline V gene sequence: CDR1 SGHVS, CDR2 FQNEAQ. This CDR3 is built from 16 residues. The CDR3 reads CASSLGVRFSGNTIYF. CDR3 DNA sequence: TGTGCCAGCAGCTTAGGGGTCAGGTTCTCTGGAAACACCATATATTTT.

This sequence joins TRBV9 and TRBJ2-6; D remains unclear. This CDR3 contains 14 residues. The germline V gene has CDR1 SGDLS and CDR2 YYNGEE. Between the trimmed V and J ends, which lost 0 bases and 4 bases, there was a span of 5 bases. This chain's CDR3 is CASSVAVGANVLTF. For the CDR3, the DNA is TGTGCCAGCAGCGTAGCGGTGGGGGCCAACGTCCTGACTTTC. Full variable domain (outside the CDR3, taken from reference TRBV9 and TRBJ2-6): DSGVTQTPKHLITATGQRVTLRCSPRSGDLSVYWYQQSLDQGLQFLIQYYNGEERAKGNILERFSAQQFPDLHSELNLSSLELGDSALYFCASSVAVGANVLTFGAGSRLTVL.

The table lists this clone with many counts. The genes are TRBV19 and TRBJ1-6; D call uncertain. The germline V and J ends were trimmed by 4 bases and 2 bases, with 3 bases remaining between them. Germline CDR1 reads LNHDA; CDR2 reads SQIVND (reference sequence). The CDR3 is 13 residues long. In nucleotides, the CDR3 is TGTGCCAGTAGTAGAGCCTATAATTCACCCCTCCACTTT. This encodes CASSRAYNSPLHF.

J is TRBJ2-6 and V is TRBV19, with 10 positions matching TRBD1. Losses at the gene ends were 6 bases for V and 1 base for J; bases not matched to a gene: 6. Germline V lookup: CDR1 LNHDA, CDR2 SQIVND (reference sequence). The CDR3 loop spans 17 amino acids. The CDR3 is CASRRTGGVSGANVLTF. In DNA form, the CDR3 reads TGTGCCAGTAGAAGGACAGGGGGGGTGTCTGGGGCCAACGTCCTGACTTTC. Combining the CDR3 with reference TRBV19 and TRBJ2-6 gives the whole variable domain DGGITQSPKYLFRKEGQNVTLSCEQNLNHDAMYWYRQDPGQGLRLIYYSQIVNDFQKGDIAEGYSVSREKKESFPLTVTSAQKNPTAFYLCASRRTGGVSGANVLTFGAGSRLTVL.

This chain connects TRBV9 to TRBJ2-1; tentative D call: TRBD2 (6 bases). CDR3 size: 13 residues. The germline V and J ends were trimmed by 3 bases and 6 bases, with 10 bases remaining between them. The germline CDR1 and CDR2 sequences are SGDLS and YYNGEE. CDR3 nucleotide sequence: TGTGCCAGCAGCGCCAATAGCGGCAATGAGCAGTTCTTC. Protein: CASSANSGNEQFF.

The chain combines TRBV28 with TRBJ2-1; D gene ambiguous. The CDR3 has 12 residues. The germline V and J ends were trimmed by 1 base and 6 bases, with 4 bases remaining between them. Germline V lookup: CDR1 MDHEN, CDR2 SYDVKM. The CDR3 DNA follows: TGTGCCAGCAGTTTATACGGCAATGAGCAGTTCTTC. Encoded protein: CASSLYGNEQFF.

The chain recombines TRBV3-1 (or the pseudogene TRBV3-2) with TRBJ2-5; 7 bases are a match to TRBD2. The ends lost 0 bases at V and 4 bases at J; junction bases unmatched: 5. CDR1 and CDR2 (germline): LGHDT, YNNKEL (reference sequence). This CDR3 is 15 amino acids long. The CDR3 DNA follows: TGTGCCAGCAGCCAAGACGGGGGGTCGGGAGAGACCCAGTACTTC. This translates into CASSQDGGSGETQYF.

Only a few counts were recorded for this clone. This chain uses TRBV6-5 with TRBJ2-5, with D possibly being TRBD1 (6 bases). V gave up 5 bases and J gave up 10 bases, with 20 bases separating them. The CDR3 length is 14 residues. From germline, CDR1 is MNHEY and CDR2 SVGAGI. The CDR3 DNA reads as TGTGCCAGCAGTCCCCCGGCAGGCAGGGGAAACCAGTACTTC. It translates to CASSPPAGRGNQYF.

This clone was seen a handful of times. This rearrangement joins TRBV5-5 to TRBJ1-1; D call uncertain. Trimming removed 2 bases from V and 7 bases from J, with 12 bases in between. The germline V gene has CDR1 SGHKS and CDR2 YYEKEE (reference sequence). The CDR3 is 13 residues long. CDR3 in DNA: TGTGCCAGCAGCTTAACCTCGCAGTTTGAAGCTTTCTTT. Translation: CASSLTSQFEAFF.

This clone was found a few times. The CDR3 sequence: CASSQDQRGAGNTGELFF. The CDR3 nucleotides are TGCGCCAGCAGCCAAGATCAACGGGGGGCCGGGAACACCGGGGAGCTGTTTTTT. The chain employs TRBV4-3 and TRBJ2-2; the D gene is possibly TRBD2 (7 bases). Deletions cut 0 bases from V and 1 base from J, with 15 bases between. Germline loops: CDR1 LGHNA, CDR2 YSLEER. CDR3 length: 18 residues.

In regard to this clone: At one end the junction does not follow the germline gene, possibly because of a read error. The chain recombines TRBV6-5 with TRBJ1-6; D perhaps matches TRBD1 (6 bases). Germline V gene sequence: CDR1 MNHEY, CDR2 SVGAGI. This CDR3 spans 14 amino acids. The CDR3, as DNA: TGTGCCAGCAATTACAGGGAGGGAAATTCACCCCTCCACTTT. Translation gives CASNYREGNSPLHF.